These T cell receptor beta chains were read from a single sample in a study of T cells in Graves' hyperthyroidism and ophthalmopathy. MiXCR was run by TCRdb on the multiplex PCR reads, yielding one entry per CDR3 protein. The sample lists around 200,000 distinct CDR3 sequences, 15% to 20% occurring once. Source material: blood. These receptors came from a man aged 35 to 55 with Graves' hyperthyroidism. CDR3s include the opening cysteine and the closing phenylalanine or tryptophan. Fields, in order: D gene, clone size, V gene, J gene, CDR3 DNA, CDR3 protein. A D gene is named only where the DNA matches it firmly. Where a row states a size, it is once, few, many or the class of an expanded clone; other rows omit it.

>TRBD1|many|TRBV30|TRBJ2-4
TGTGCCTGGAGTGCCGGGACAGGGGGCCAAAACATTCAGTACTTC
CAWSAGTGGQNIQYF
>.|many|TRBV30|TRBJ1-2
TGTGCCTGGCCCCAGGGACACTATGGCTACACCTTC
CAWPQGHYGYTF
>.|few|TRBV6-1|TRBJ2-3
TGTGCCAGCAGCCTCCGGGACTCCCGCACAGATACGCAGTATTTT
CASSLRDSRTDTQYF
>TRBD2|many|TRBV20-1|TRBJ2-1
TGCAGTGCTAGAGATTGGTCGCGACTAGCGGGTAATTACAATGAGCAGTTCTTC
CSARDWSRLAGNYNEQFF
>.|few|TRBV20-1|TRBJ2-7
TGCAGTGCCAGTCCCGACGTGGGCGAGCAGTACTTC
CSASPDVGEQYF
>TRBD1|few|TRBV29-1|TRBJ2-7
TGCAGCGTTGAAGATAGGACAGGGGGCTCCTACGAGCAGTACTTC
CSVEDRTGGSYEQYF
>.|many|TRBV7-2|TRBJ2-1
TGTGCCAGCAGCTTACGGGGGGAGCAGTTCTTC
CASSLRGEQFF
>TRBD1|.|TRBV9|TRBJ2-2
TGTGCCAGCAGCGTAAACAGGGGGATTGCCGGGGAGCTGTTTTTT
CASSVNRGIAGELFF
>.|many|TRBV7-2|TRBJ1-2
TGTGCCAGCAGCTTAGATATGGGCACTCGAAGTGGCACCTTC
CASSLDMGTRSGTF
>.|many|TRBV28|TRBJ2-5
TGTGCCAGCAGTTTATTAGAGACCCAGTACTTC
CASSLLETQYF
>.|few|TRBV4-2|TRBJ2-7
TGTGCCAGCAGCCAATCAATCTCGGGGGTAACTTTCTCCTACGAGCAGTACTTC
CASSQSISGVTFSYEQYF
>.|many|TRBV7-9|TRBJ2-7
TGTGCCAGCAGCTCGGACAGCCGGTACGAGCAGTACTTC
CASSSDSRYEQYF
>.|few|TRBV5-1|TRBJ2-7
TGCGCCAGCAGCGTGGGGGCAGGCTCCGGCGAGCAGTACTTC
CASSVGAGSGEQYF
>.|many|TRBV5-6|TRBJ2-2
TGTGCCAGCAGCTTGATCATGGCCGGGGAGCTGTTTTTT
CASSLIMAGELFF
>TRBD1|.|TRBV14|TRBJ2-7
TGTGCCAGCAGCCAAGGCCCCGGACAGGGGAGGGGAACCTACGAGCAGTACTTC
CASSQGPGQGRGTYEQYF
>.|.|TRBV5-1|TRBJ2-3
TGCGCCAGCAGCTTGACGGTTCCTAATCACAATACGCAGTATTTT
CASSLTVPNHNTQYF
>.|many|TRBV2|TRBJ2-5
TGTGCCAGCAGATCGACAGGACTCCAAGAGACCCAGTACTTC
CASRSTGLQETQYF
>.|.|TRBV5-5|TRBJ2-5
TGTGCCAGCAGCAGGCGGACAGCCCAAGAGACCCAGTACTTC
CASSRRTAQETQYF
>TRBD1|.|TRBV14|TRBJ2-1
TGTGCCAGCAGGCGACAGGGGAGCAATGAGCAGTTCTTC
CASRRQGSNEQFF
>.|.|TRBV19|TRBJ1-4
TGTGCCAGTAGTCCTAAGTTTGCAACTAATGAAAAACTGTTTTTT
CASSPKFATNEKLFF
>.|many|TRBV28|TRBJ2-3
TGTGCCAGCAGGAGGAGAGAGGGAGATACGCAGTATTTT
CASRRREGDTQYF
>TRBD2|many|TRBV6-9|TRBJ2-7
TGCCACCCGGGAGGTTCCTACGAGCAGTACTTC
CHPGGSYEQYF
>.|many|TRBV6-2/TRBV6-3|TRBJ2-7
TGTGCCAGCATGGGCAGTGCGGGTGAGCAGTACTTC
CASMGSAGEQYF
>TRBD2|many|TRBV20-1|TRBJ2-1
TGCAGTGCTAGTCCTAGCGGGGGGGCCGTGCTGCACAATGAGCAGTTCTTC
CSASPSGGAVLHNEQFF
>.|few|TRBV10-1|TRBJ1-5
TGCGCCAGCAGCGCTGGGAGACTAATAGTTTATAGCAATCAGCCCCAGCATTTT
CASSAGRLIVYSNQPQHF
>TRBD2|many|TRBV7-2|TRBJ2-3
TGTGCCAGCAGCTTAGGTGGACGGGGGGGCGTAGATACGCAGTATTTT
CASSLGGRGGVDTQYF
>.|few|TRBV4-1|TRBJ2-1
TGCGCCAGCAGCCAAGACCCGGCCACGAGCTCCTACAATGAGCAGTTCTTC
CASSQDPATSSYNEQFF
>.|few|TRBV30|TRBJ1-6
TGTGCCTGGAGTCTGACAGGTGGCAATTCACCCCTCCACTTT
CAWSLTGGNSPLHF
>TRBD2|.|TRBV2|TRBJ2-3
TGTGCCAGCAGTGTTGGAAGCGGGGGGAGCACAGATACGCAGTATTTT
CASSVGSGGSTDTQYF
>TRBD2|.|TRBV19|TRBJ2-5
TGTGCCAGTAGCTCGCGCGGGGGACTAGCGGGAGAGACCCAGTACTTC
CASSSRGGLAGETQYF
>TRBD2|.|TRBV24-1|TRBJ2-2
TGTGCCACCAGGGGGCCTAGCGGGGGGTACACCGGGGAGCTGTTTTTT
CATRGPSGGYTGELFF
>TRBD1|few|TRBV4-1|TRBJ2-1
TGCGCCAGCAGCCAGTTCGGGACAGGGGTAAAGAATGAGCAGTTCTTC
CASSQFGTGVKNEQFF
>.|.|TRBV18|TRBJ2-3
TGTGCCAGCTCAGGGGGGATCGACACAGATACGCAGTATTTT
CASSGGIDTDTQYF
>TRBD1|many|TRBV20-1|TRBJ2-7
TGCAGTGCTTGGCAAATAATAGATTGGACAGGGTTCGAGCAGTACTTC
CSAWQIIDWTGFEQYF
>.|many|TRBV28|TRBJ1-5
TGTGCCAGCAGTTTCCGGGAGGATCAGCCCCAGCATTTT
CASSFREDQPQHF
>.|many|TRBV3-1|TRBJ2-3
TGTGCCAGCAGCCAAGCTCTTACAGATACGCAGTATTTT
CASSQALTDTQYF
>.|few|TRBV20-1|TRBJ1-2
TGCAGTGCTAGAGATCTTGGCCGGGGGGATGGCTACACCTTC
CSARDLGRGDGYTF
>.|many|TRBV15|TRBJ2-7
TGTGCCACCAGCGAGGGGCGCGTAAATCGATACGAGCAGTACTTC
CATSEGRVNRYEQYF
>.|.|TRBV4-3|TRBJ2-1
TGCGCCAGCAGCCTGATTGACCGTACAAGCAATGAGCAGTTCTTC
CASSLIDRTSNEQFF
>.|many|TRBV7-2|TRBJ1-4
TGTGCCAGCAGCCTGGCTCGGGGGAATGAAAAACTGTTTTTT
CASSLARGNEKLFF
>TRBD2|many|TRBV11-2|TRBJ2-1
TGTGCCAGCAGCCTCGGGGGGGATGAGCAGTTCTTC
CASSLGGDEQFF
>.|many|TRBV29-1|TRBJ2-7
TGCAGCGTTGTCCAATCCTACGAGCAGTACTTC
CSVVQSYEQYF
>.|many|TRBV28|TRBJ1-2
TGTGCCAGCAGTTTATCGGGGGCTATTGAGTATGGCTACACCTTC
CASSLSGAIEYGYTF
>TRBD1|many|TRBV5-1|TRBJ1-2
TGCGCCAGCAGGCGGGGATACAGGGGCCGGGGACACGGCTACACCTTC
CASRRGYRGRGHGYTF
>TRBD1|few|TRBV7-8|TRBJ1-1
TGTGCCAGCAGCCCGGGACAGGCGGGCACTGAAGCTTTCTTT
CASSPGQAGTEAFF
>.|.|TRBV6-2/TRBV6-3|TRBJ1-5
TGTGCCAGCAGTAGGGGGGCCTCGGGAGCCCAGCATTTT
CASSRGASGAQHF
>TRBD1|few|TRBV7-2|TRBJ1-6
TGTGCCAGCAGCTCAGAGAGATACAGGGGAAGGTCCTATAATTCACCCCTCCACTTT
CASSSERYRGRSYNSPLHF
>TRBD2|many|TRBV24-1|TRBJ2-1
TGTGCCACCAGTGAAAGCGGGGGATACAATGAGCAGTTCTTC
CATSESGGYNEQFF
>.|.|TRBV9|TRBJ2-1
TGTGCCAGCAGCTCGGAGTCTGGGTACAATGAGCAGTTCTTC
CASSSESGYNEQFF
>TRBD1|many|TRBV6-1|TRBJ2-7
TGTGCCAGCAGTTGGGGTGTGGGACAGGGTCCCTACGAGCAGTACTTC
CASSWGVGQGPYEQYF
>TRBD2|many|TRBV29-1|TRBJ2-1
TGCAGCGTTTCTGGGACTAGCGGGGGGCCCAATGAGCAGTTCTTC
CSVSGTSGGPNEQFF
>TRBD2|many|TRBV20-1|TRBJ2-7
TGCAGTGCTACCTATAGCGGGGGGGCCACCGAGCAGTACTTC
CSATYSGGATEQYF
>.|many|TRBV18|TRBJ1-4
TGTGCCAGCTCCCTCGACAGAAATGAAAAACTGTTTTTT
CASSLDRNEKLFF
>.|many|TRBV28|TRBJ2-1
TGTGCCAGCAGTTCCGGGGGGACAATTAATGAGCAGTTCTTC
CASSSGGTINEQFF
>TRBD1|.|TRBV20-1|TRBJ1-2
TGCAGTGCTAGAGATAGGACAGGGCACCTCTATGGCTACACCTTC
CSARDRTGHLYGYTF
>TRBD2|.|TRBV9|TRBJ2-5
TGTGCCAGCAGCGCCAGGGGTAGCGGGGAAGAGACCCAGTACTTC
CASSARGSGEETQYF
>.|.|TRBV5-5|TRBJ2-2
TGTGCCAGCAGCTACCAATTCGTCGGGTCCGGGGAGCTGTTTTTT
CASSYQFVGSGELFF
>TRBD2|.|TRBV20-1|TRBJ2-3
TGCAGTGCGACCAGACTAGCGGGGGGCACAGATACGCAGTATTTT
CSATRLAGGTDTQYF
>TRBD2|many|TRBV28|TRBJ2-5
TGTGCTACAAACGGCGGGGGGGGGCAAGAGACCCAGTACTTC
CATNGGGGQETQYF